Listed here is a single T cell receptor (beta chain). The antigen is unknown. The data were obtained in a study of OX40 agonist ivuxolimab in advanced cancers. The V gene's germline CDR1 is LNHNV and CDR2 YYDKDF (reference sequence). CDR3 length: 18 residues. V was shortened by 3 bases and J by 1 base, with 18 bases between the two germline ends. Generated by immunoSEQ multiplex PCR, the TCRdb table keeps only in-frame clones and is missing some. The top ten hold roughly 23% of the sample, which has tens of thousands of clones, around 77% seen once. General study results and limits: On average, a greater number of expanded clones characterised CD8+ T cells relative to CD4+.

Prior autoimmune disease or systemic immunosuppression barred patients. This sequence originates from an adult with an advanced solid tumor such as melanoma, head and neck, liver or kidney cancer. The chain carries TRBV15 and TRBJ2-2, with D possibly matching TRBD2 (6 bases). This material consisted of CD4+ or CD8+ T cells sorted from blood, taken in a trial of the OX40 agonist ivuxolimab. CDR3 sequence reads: CATSRPEPTSLNTGELFF. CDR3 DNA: TGTGCCACCAGCAGGCCTGAACCGACTAGTTTGAACACCGGGGAGCTGTTTTTT.